This T cell receptor beta chain came from a study of T cell clonotyping in hematopoietic cell transplantation. Study-wide results and limits: Higher Inverse Simpson Index values in graft donor and pretransplant recipient predicted broader posttransplant TCR diversity. Recipient TCR diversity dropped after transplant; expanded clonotypes rose from day 30 to 180. At the given depth, recipient repertoires were over 95% de novo clonotypes.

Time point described: recipient sample about 28 days before transplant, after cytoreduction. In its sample, this clone was seen a few times. Its antigen is unknown. Generated by immunoSEQ multiplex PCR, the TCRdb table keeps only in-frame clones and is missing some. Of about 41,000 clones in the sample, roughly four fifths were seen once. The starting material was peripheral blood mononuclear cells, obtained before stem cell transplant. The origin of this receptor is a man aged 60 to 75 with myelodysplastic syndrome. Some clones in this sample may be carry-over from other donors' samples.

CDR3 protein: CASSSRSFVQYF. For the CDR3, the DNA is TGTGCCAGCAGCTCCCGGAGTTTTGTGCAGTACTTC. The chain is built from TRBV11-2 and TRBJ2-7; D not resolved. CDR1 and CDR2 from the germline V gene are SGHAT and FQNNGV. V lost 4 bases and J 9 bases, leaving 13 bases between the germline ends. The length of the CDR3 is 12 residues. Variable domain in full (rest from reference TRBV11-2 and TRBJ2-7): EAGVAQSPRYKIIEKRQSVAFWCNPISGHATLYWYQQILGQGPKLLIQFQNNGVVDDSQLPKDRFSAERLKGVDSTLKIQPAKLEDSAVYLCASSSRSFVQYFGPGTRLTVT.